Listed below are T cell receptor beta chains from one sample, sequenced in a study of blood T cells in healthy people across ages. Each CDR3 protein gets one entry after TCRdb re-called the 5' RACE reads with MiXCR. This sample has around 1,100,000 distinct CDR3 sequences, with 35% to 40% found just once. Material for sequencing was blood. These receptors were collected from a man aged 18 to 30 in good health. Both conserved end residues are part of each CDR3. Fields, in order: CDR3 length, V gene, D gene, CDR3 protein. A D gene is named only where the DNA matches it firmly.

length: 14
V: TRBV29-1
D: TRBD1
CDR3: CSVARTGVNTEAFF

length: 14
V: TRBV4-3
D: NA
CDR3: CASSQDTGRETQYF

length: 15
V: TRBV11-1
D: NA
CDR3: CASSLQGPSADTQYF

length: 15
V: TRBV20-1
D: TRBD1
CDR3: CSARGRTGLDYEQYF

length: 18
V: TRBV10-3
D: TRBD1
CDR3: CAISENDRDYTSTDTQYF

length: 17
V: TRBV7-2
D: NA
CDR3: CASSSEPIAATNEKLFF

length: 16
V: TRBV7-2
D: NA
CDR3: CASTSLGGVRLNEQFF

length: 12
V: TRBV29-1
D: NA
CDR3: CSVEDLRLLDTF

length: 17
V: TRBV15
D: TRBD1
CDR3: CATSRDTGTGSYNEQFF

length: 13
V: TRBV27
D: NA
CDR3: CASIFGDTGELFF

length: 14
V: TRBV28
D: NA
CDR3: CASRVGASSYTQYF

length: 19
V: TRBV5-1
D: NA
CDR3: CASSLRRLTWRGPTDTQYF

length: 14
V: TRBV3-1
D: NA
CDR3: CASSPKDGDYGYTF

length: 11
V: TRBV20-1
D: NA
CDR3: CSADKGSEAFF

length: 15
V: TRBV7-9
D: NA
CDR3: CASSLWTRRNTEAFF

length: 17
V: TRBV20-1
D: NA
CDR3: CSARVPGHKRTNYGYTF

length: 16
V: TRBV5-6
D: NA
CDR3: CASSYGVGSSYNEQYF

length: 12
V: TRBV2
D: NA
CDR3: CASNRDSSEAFF

length: 15
V: TRBV4-1
D: NA
CDR3: CASSHWSLANEKLFF

length: 15
V: TRBV7-3
D: NA
CDR3: CASSLMGRVFNEQYF

length: 13
V: TRBV9
D: TRBD2
CDR3: CASSVGGGNTQYF

length: 12
V: TRBV3-1
D: NA
CDR3: CASSQDSGPQHF

length: 12
V: TRBV29-1
D: NA
CDR3: CSVGRHTDTQYF

length: 15
V: TRBV4-2
D: NA
CDR3: CASSQGVPRYNEQYF

length: 17
V: TRBV7-6
D: TRBD1
CDR3: CASSSNSTGGGNQPQHF

length: 17
V: TRBV27
D: TRBD1
CDR3: CASSLSGQGNPLYGYTF

length: 14
V: TRBV28
D: TRBD1
CDR3: CASSLSNRGYEQYF

length: 14
V: TRBV20-1
D: NA
CDR3: CSARDPGGWETQYF

length: 14
V: TRBV5-1
D: TRBD1
CDR3: CASSYGTGVYEQYF